This entry concerns a single T cell receptor (beta chain). PCR amplification relied on 60 Vbeta primers (plus 13 Jbeta primers). Assay used: immunoSEQ multiplex PCR; TCRdb lists only in-frame clones, some missing. The repertoire has about 93,000 clones, roughly four fifths of them found once; the top ten carry under 0.75%. Germline V gene data show CDR1 as SGHTA and CDR2 as FQGTGA. This CDR3 is built from 13 residues. V shed 4 bases and J shed 6 bases, with 12 bases lying between them. These data originate in a study of cytomegalovirus exposure and HLA in healthy donors. The chain uses TRBV7-3 and TRBJ1-1; tentative D call: TRBD1 (5 bases). Source material: PBMCs. This clonotype was sampled from a man younger than 45 in good health and CMV-seronegative. The CDR3 nucleotides read TGTGCCAGCAGCTCCACAGGCGGCGCTGAAGCTTTCTTT. This codes for CASSSTGGAEAFF.